This entry describes one T cell receptor beta chain. Its specificity is unknown. The sample originates from a study of cytomegalovirus exposure and HLA in healthy donors. Study-wide results and caveats: Generally TCR sequences proved uncommon, though certain public TCRs appeared in numerous donors.

Germline V gives CDR1 SGHTA, CDR2 FQGNSA. CDR3 length: 17 amino acids. The ends were cut back, 5 bases at V and 0 bases at J, with 16 bases in the middle. TCRdb's copy holds only in-frame clones and misses some; the assay was immunoSEQ multiplex PCR. The sample contains under 200,000 clones, 96% of which appear only once. This clonotype originated in a woman aged 18-30 years in good health and CMV-seronegative. The sequenced sample consisted of PBMCs. The rearrangement uses TRBV7-2 and TRBJ1-4; unclear D gene. Here the CDR3 reads CASSPRGRGATNEKLFF. CDR3 DNA: TGTGCCAGCAGCCCGCGGGGTCGGGGAGCAACTAATGAAAAACTGTTTTTT.